The rows below give T cell receptor beta chains drawn from one sample of a study of T cells in tumors after PD-1 blockade. Only in-frame clones appear in the TCRdb table, and some are missing; sequencing was by immunoSEQ multiplex PCR. The sample carries tens of thousands of clones, roughly three quarters recorded once. The sequencing used PBMCs, collected before anti-PD-1 therapy. The receptors shown here come from a human donor with advanced basal cell or squamous cell carcinoma (not recorded which). The CDR3 runs from the conserved cysteine through the conserved F or W. The order of the fields is clone size, D gene, CDR3 length, V gene, J gene, CDR3 DNA, CDR3 protein. The D gene is left open where the match is weak. Expanded clones get a size class; other rows say once, few or many, or leave the size out.

-	-	11	TRBV19	TRBJ2-2	TGTGCCAGTAGTTGGGGCGGGGAGCTGTTTTTT	CASSWGGELFF
-	-	17	TRBV7-9	TRBJ2-7	TGTGCCAGCAGCCCCCCGGGTGGGGGAGCCCAGTCCTACGAGCAGTACTTC	CASSPPGGGAQSYEQYF
-	-	13	TRBV9	TRBJ2-7	TGTGCCAGCAGCGTAGGGGATTACTACGAGCAGTACTTC	CASSVGDYYEQYF
-	-	16	TRBV15	TRBJ2-1	TGTGCCACCAGCAGAAAACAGGACTACTCCTACAATGAGCAGTTCTTC	CATSRKQDYSYNEQFF
-	-	13	TRBV12-5	TRBJ2-2	TGTGCTAGCCGGGAGAGGAACACCGGGGAGCTGTTTTTT	CASRERNTGELFF
-	-	13	TRBV15	TRBJ1-2	TGTGCCACCAGCAGACAGAATAACTATGGCTACACCTTC	CATSRQNNYGYTF
-	TRBD2	17	TRBV24-1	TRBJ2-2	TGTGCCACCAGTGATTCTAGCAGACCCGGGGGGACCGGGGAGCTGTTTTTT	CATSDSSRPGGTGELFF
-	-	13	TRBV5-4	TRBJ1-5	TGTGCCAGCAGCTTGGGGGTCAATCAGCCCCAGCATTTT	CASSLGVNQPQHF
-	-	13	TRBV19	TRBJ1-5	TGTGCCAGTAGTATTTCGTTATATCAGCCCCAGCATTTT	CASSISLYQPQHF
few	-	15	TRBV13	TRBJ2-7	TGTGCCAGCAGCTCATCCGGGAACCCATCCTACGAGCAGTACTTC	CASSSSGNPSYEQYF
-	TRBD2	16	TRBV5-4	TRBJ2-3	TGTGCCAGCAGATCGGGACTAGCGGGGGTGGGAGATACGCAGTATTTT	CASRSGLAGVGDTQYF
-	-	16	TRBV9	TRBJ2-2	TGTGCCAGCAGCGTAGGAGGGACAAGGAGCACCGGGGAGCTGTTTTTT	CASSVGGTRSTGELFF
-	-	14	TRBV14	TRBJ1-2	TGTGCCAGCAGCCCCCCGGGGCCGGGAAGGGGCTACACCTTC	CASSPPGPGRGYTF
-	-	13	TRBV5-1	TRBJ2-5	TGCGCCAGCAGGGAAGCAGCCCGAGAGACCCAGTACTTC	CASREAARETQYF
-	TRBD2	16	TRBV7-9	TRBJ2-2	TGTGCCAGCAGCTTACTAGCGGGAGGCGGTACCGGGGAGCTGTTTTTT	CASSLLAGGGTGELFF
-	-	16	TRBV28	TRBJ2-1	TGTGCCAGCAGCCCAGAATACTACGGATCCTACAATGAGCAGTTCTTC	CASSPEYYGSYNEQFF
-	TRBD2	16	TRBV5-1	TRBJ2-1	TGCGCCAGCAGCCCAAGGACTAGCGGGTTAGGTAATGAGCAGTTCTTC	CASSPRTSGLGNEQFF
-	TRBD2	15	TRBV5-6	TRBJ2-1	TGTGCCCGCAGCGTGGCCGGGGGGGGGTTCAATGAGCAGTTCTTC	CARSVAGGGFNEQFF
-	-	16	TRBV5-8	TRBJ2-1	TGTGCCAGCAGCTTGTGGGGGGAAGCCTCCTACAATGAGCAGTTCTTC	CASSLWGEASYNEQFF
-	TRBD1	15	TRBV7-3	TRBJ1-2	TGTGCCAGCAGCTTAACGGGACAGGGGATCTATGGCTACACCTTC	CASSLTGQGIYGYTF
-	-	13	TRBV5-5	TRBJ2-7	TGTGCCAGCAGCCATCGAACACGACTGGAGCAGTACTTC	CASSHRTRLEQYF
-	TRBD1	16	TRBV7-3	TRBJ2-2	TGTGCCAGCAGCCAAGCCGGGACAGGGGGGACCGGGGAGCTGTTTTTT	CASSQAGTGGTGELFF
-	-	14	TRBV7-9	TRBJ1-2	TGTGCCAGCAGCTTAGTTGGGGAGCTCTATGGCTACACCTTC	CASSLVGELYGYTF
-	TRBD1	16	TRBV19	TRBJ1-2	TGTGCCAGTAGTCCCGCCCATCGGGGACAGGGCTATGGCTACACCTTC	CASSPAHRGQGYGYTF
-	-	15	TRBV19	TRBJ2-5	TGTGCCAGTAGTATTGGGGGACGCCCTAGGGAGACCCAGTACTTC	CASSIGGRPRETQYF
-	-	15	TRBV5-1	TRBJ2-7	TGCGCCAGCAGCCTGTTAAGGGACCCCTCCTACGAGCAGTACTTC	CASSLLRDPSYEQYF
-	-	13	TRBV28	TRBJ1-2	TGTGCCAGCAGTTTAGAAGGGAGCTATGGCTACACCTTC	CASSLEGSYGYTF
once	-	13	TRBV9	TRBJ1-2	TGTGCCAGCAGCGTAGGGGGAGGGGCTGGCTACACCTTC	CASSVGGGAGYTF
-	TRBD2	14	TRBV6-5	TRBJ2-7	TGTGCCAGCAGTCTTAGCGGGAGTCGATACGAGCAGTACTTC	CASSLSGSRYEQYF
-	-	17	TRBV21-1	TRBJ2-7	TGTGCCAGCAGCCCCCGCCGTACAGGGGAGGGGACCTACGAGCAGTACTTC	CASSPRRTGEGTYEQYF
few	-	16	TRBV13	TRBJ2-2	TGTGCCAGCAGCTTACTGGGGACCTCGAACACCGGGGAGCTGTTTTTT	CASSLLGTSNTGELFF
many	-	13	TRBV28	TRBJ1-2	TGTGCCAGCATCCCCTGGAGAGGATATGGCTACACCTTC	CASIPWRGYGYTF
-	-	14	TRBV28	TRBJ2-5	TGTGCCAGCAGCGGAGGGGACTTCCAAGAGACCCAGTACTTC	CASSGGDFQETQYF
few	-	11	TRBV7-8	TRBJ1-2	-	CASSLFGAGSF